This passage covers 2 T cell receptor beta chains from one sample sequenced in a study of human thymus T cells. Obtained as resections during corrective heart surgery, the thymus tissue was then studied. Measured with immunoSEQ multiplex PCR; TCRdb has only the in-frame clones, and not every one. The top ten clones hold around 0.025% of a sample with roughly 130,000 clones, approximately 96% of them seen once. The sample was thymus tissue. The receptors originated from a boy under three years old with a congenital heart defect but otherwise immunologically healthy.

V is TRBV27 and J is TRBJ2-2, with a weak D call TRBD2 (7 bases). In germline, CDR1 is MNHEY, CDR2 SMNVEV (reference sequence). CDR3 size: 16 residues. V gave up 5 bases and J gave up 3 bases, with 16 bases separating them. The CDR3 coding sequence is TGTGCCAGCAGTCACTCGGGGGGCCCTCACACCGGGGAGCTGTTTTTT. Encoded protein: CASSHSGGPHTGELFF.

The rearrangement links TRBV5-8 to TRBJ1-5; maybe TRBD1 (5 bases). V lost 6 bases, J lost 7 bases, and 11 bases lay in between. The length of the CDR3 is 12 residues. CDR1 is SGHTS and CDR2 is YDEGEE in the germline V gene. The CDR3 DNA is TGTGCCAGCACAGGGTTCGGGCAGCCCCAGCATTTT. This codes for CASTGFGQPQHF.